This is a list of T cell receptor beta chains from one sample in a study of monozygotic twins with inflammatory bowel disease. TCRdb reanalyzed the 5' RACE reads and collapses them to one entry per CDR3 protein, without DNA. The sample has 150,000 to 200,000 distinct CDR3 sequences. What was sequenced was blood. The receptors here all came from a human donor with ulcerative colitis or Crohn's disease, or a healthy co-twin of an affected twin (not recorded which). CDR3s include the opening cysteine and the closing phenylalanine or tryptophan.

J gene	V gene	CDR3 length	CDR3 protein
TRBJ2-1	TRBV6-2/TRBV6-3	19	CASRRRLAGGPPALNEQFF
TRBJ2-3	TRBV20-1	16	CSAQTPTSGHTDTQYF
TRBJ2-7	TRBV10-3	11	CAISERGEQYF
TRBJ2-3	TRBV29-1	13	CSVGTGSRDTQYF
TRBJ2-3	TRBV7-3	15	CASSLIGGRTDTQYF
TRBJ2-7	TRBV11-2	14	CASKVGSISLEQYF
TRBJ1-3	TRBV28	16	CASSDSRVSSGNTIYF
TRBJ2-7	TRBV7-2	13	CASRTGSSYEQYF
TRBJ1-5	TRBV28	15	CASSLDRAINQPQHF
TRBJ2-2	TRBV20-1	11	CSATTGGELFF
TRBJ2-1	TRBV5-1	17	CASSFGLAGGMDNEQFF
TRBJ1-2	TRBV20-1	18	CSARDHPVRDRSKSGYTF
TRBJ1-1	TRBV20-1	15	CSAIRGQGLNTEAFF
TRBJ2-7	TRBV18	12	CASSPVGYEQYF
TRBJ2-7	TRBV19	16	CASSIRGDYPSYEQYF
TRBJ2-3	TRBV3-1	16	CASSQYGLAPTDTQYF
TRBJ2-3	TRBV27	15	CASSSVGGGRDTQYF
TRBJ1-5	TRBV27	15	CASSPYRQGGQPQHF
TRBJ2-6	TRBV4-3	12	CASTSGANVLTF
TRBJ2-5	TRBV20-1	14	CSARATNSQETQYF
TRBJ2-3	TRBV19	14	CASSPWGGTDTQYF
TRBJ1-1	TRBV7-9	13	CASSSPGNTEAFF
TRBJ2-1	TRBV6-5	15	CASSYRIAGNNEQFF
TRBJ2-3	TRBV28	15	CASSTGTSVTDTQYF
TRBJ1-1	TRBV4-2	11	CASRHSSEAFF
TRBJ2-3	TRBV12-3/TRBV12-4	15	CASRVAGGLTDTQYF
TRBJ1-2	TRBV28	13	CASRPGSLYGYTF
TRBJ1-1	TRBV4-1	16	CASSHPLGGRSTEAFF
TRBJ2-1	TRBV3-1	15	CASSLGTISYNEQFF
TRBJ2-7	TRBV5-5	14	CASSFGLAGYEQYF
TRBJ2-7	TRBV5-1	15	CASSFVRGPEGEQYF
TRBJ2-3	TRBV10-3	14	CAISDSRSTDTQYF
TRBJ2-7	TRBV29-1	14	CSAQAGTGDYEQYF
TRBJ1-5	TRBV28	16	CASSLERHYSNQPQHF
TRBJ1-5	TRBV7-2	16	CASSLAVGGGNQPQHF
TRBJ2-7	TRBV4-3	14	CASSQATGAYEQYF
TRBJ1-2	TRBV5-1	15	CASSLDPADLSGYTF
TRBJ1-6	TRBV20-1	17	CSARDLPGSSYNSPLHF
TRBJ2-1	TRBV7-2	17	CASSRTSGARWGNEQFF
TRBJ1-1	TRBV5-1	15	CASSPDGTENTEAFF
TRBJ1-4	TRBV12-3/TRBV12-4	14	CASSLEGFGEKLFF
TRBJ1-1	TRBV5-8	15	CASSLGGGRNTEAFF
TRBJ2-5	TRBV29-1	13	CSVGGQGWETQYF
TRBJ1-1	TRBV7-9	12	CASSLSNTEAFF
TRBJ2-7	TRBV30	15	CAWSAGTPSGYEQYF
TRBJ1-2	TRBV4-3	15	CASSQDLAPGGGYTF
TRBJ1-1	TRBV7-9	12	CASSSMTPGAFF
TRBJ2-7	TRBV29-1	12	CSVEGGEYEQYF
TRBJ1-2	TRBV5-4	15	CASSLGRGFNYGYTF
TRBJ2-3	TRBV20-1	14	CSTLGTIGTDTQYF
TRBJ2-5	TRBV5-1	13	CASSTGVVETQYF
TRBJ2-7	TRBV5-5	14	CASRSQPTAYEQYF
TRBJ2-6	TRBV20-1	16	CSASSGSSSGANVLTF
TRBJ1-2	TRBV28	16	CASSLIGTATNYGYTF
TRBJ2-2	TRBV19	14	CASSDTGYTGELFF
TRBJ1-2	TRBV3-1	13	CASSQERGYGYTF
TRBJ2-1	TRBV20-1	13	CSAPGTGAHEQFF
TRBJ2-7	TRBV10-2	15	CASSSRQTIPYEQYF